This TCR beta chain was identified during a study of T cells in Graves' hyperthyroidism and ophthalmopathy. Researchers amplified the TCR beta CDR3 regions from RNA transcripts. An initial round of RT-PCR targeting the TCR CDR3 relied on the HTBI primer set. Using its own MiXCR run on the multiplex PCR reads, TCRdb lists one record per CDR3 protein. Of roughly 740,000 distinct CDR3 sequences in the sample, about 17% were seen once. Stable hyperthyroidism: no ophthalmopathy progression over 18 months of follow-up. Uncontrolled infections, other autoimmune diseases, pregnancy or lactation led to exclusion of patients. Diagnostic decisions used clinical symptoms, serum thyroxine and TRAb, thyroid ultrasound and orbital computed tomography. Sequencing used blood. The TCR comes from a man younger than 35 with Graves' hyperthyroidism.

The CDR3 nucleotides read TGCGCCAGCAGCCAACGGTCTGGAGAGAGTCCCCTCCCTACTGAAGCTTTCTTT. Encoded protein: CASSQRSGESPLPTEAFF. The chain carries TRBV4-1 and TRBJ1-1; D gene unclear. Germline V lookup: CDR1 MGHRA, CDR2 YSYEKL. Between the trimmed V and J ends, which lost 2 bases and 5 bases, there was a span of 24 bases. The CDR3 has 18 residues.